This record concerns one TCR beta chain sequence. This sample was taken from a study of blood T cell repertoires in COVID-19. Study-level background: Samples representing acute and convalescent COVID-19 were sourced from the United States, Italy and Spain.

From germline, CDR1 is KGHSH and CDR2 LQKENI. V gave up 6 bases and J gave up 1 base; unmatched junction bases: 3. CDR3 length: 13 amino acids. Original handling: Scientists estimated how many nucleated cells there were by amplifying reference gene primers. Method: immunoSEQ multiplex PCR; TCRdb's copy keeps in-frame clones and lacks some. The D gene and trimming were derived from the DNA, and the V and J assignments and clone size from that table. This sample has about 60,000 clones; roughly 85% occur once, and the top ten carry approximately 16%. The clonotype comes from a human donor in a cohort sampled during active COVID-19. The rearrangement links TRBV18 to TRBJ2-7, with TRBD1 matching 7 bases. Specimen: peripheral blood. The CDR3 DNA is TGTGCCAGCTCGTTACAGGGGTCCTACGAGCAGTACTTC. The encoded protein is CASSLQGSYEQYF.